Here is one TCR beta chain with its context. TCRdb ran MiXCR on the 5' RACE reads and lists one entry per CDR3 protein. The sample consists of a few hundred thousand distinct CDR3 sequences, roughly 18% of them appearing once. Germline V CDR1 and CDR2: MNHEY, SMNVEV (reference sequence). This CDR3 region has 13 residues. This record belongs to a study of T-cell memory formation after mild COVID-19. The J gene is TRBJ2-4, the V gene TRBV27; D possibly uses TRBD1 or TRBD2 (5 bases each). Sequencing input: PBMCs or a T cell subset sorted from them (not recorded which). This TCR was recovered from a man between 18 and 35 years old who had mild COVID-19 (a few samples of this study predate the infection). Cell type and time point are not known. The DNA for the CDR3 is TGTGCTACGGGCCGGGGCGACAAAAACATTCAGTACTTC. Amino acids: CATGRGDKNIQYF.